What follows are 19 T cell receptor beta chains derived from one specimen sequenced in a study of T cell repertoires in cytomegalovirus infection. TCRdb called the reads again in MiXCR, with one record for every CDR3 protein. The sample yields fewer than 250,000 distinct CDR3 sequences, roughly an eighth seen once. The specimen sequenced was PBMCs. These receptors all stem from a human donor in good health (CMV status not recorded). Some clones in this sample may be carry-over from other donors' samples.

J is TRBJ1-2 and V is TRBV4-3; TRBD1 might be the D (5 bases). Germline CDR1 LGHNA, CDR2 YSLEER. Trimming took 0 bases from V and 3 from J, leaving 8 bases between them. The CDR3 runs 14 residues. CDR3: CASSQDPRDYGYTF. DNA of the CDR3: TGCGCCAGCAGCCAAGACCCCAGGGACTATGGCTACACCTTC.

Regarding this clonotype: The junction and the germline gene differ at one end; a read error may be behind it. The chain links TRBV28 to TRBJ2-7; unclear D gene. There are 14 residues in the CDR3. Germline CDR1 reads MDHEN; CDR2 reads SYDVKM. The CDR3 loop is CASWPGRLDWSMDF. CDR3 in DNA: TGTGCCAGCTGGCCGGGCCGACTCGACTGGTCCATGGACTTC.

In its sample, this clonotype was seen many times. The V gene is TRBV12-3 or TRBV12-4, the J gene TRBJ1-2; 7 bases agree with TRBD1. The CDR3 loop spans 14 amino acids. V dropped 6 bases and J dropped 9; count of bases not matched to a gene: 13. The CDR3 protein is CASSLGQPVSRYTF. The CDR3 region has the DNA TGTGCCAGCAGCCTGGGACAGCCCGTCAGTCGCTACACCTTC.

V usage is TRBV19 and J usage is TRBJ1-2; D is perhaps TRBD1 (5 bases). This CDR3 is 13 amino acids long. Trimming removed 2 bases at V and 8 bases at J, with 12 bases between. Per germline, CDR1 LNHDA and CDR2 SQIVND (reference sequence). As DNA, the CDR3 is TGTGCCAGTAGTATATCAGAGTGGGGCGGCTACACCTTC. Translation: CASSISEWGGYTF.

The chain's CDR3 is CSVEGTGTNTGELFF. The DNA of the CDR3 is TGCAGCGTTGAAGGGACAGGGACGAACACCGGGGAGCTGTTTTTT. The rearrangement uses TRBV29-1 and TRBJ2-2; 8 bases fit TRBD1. Germline lookup yields CDR1 SQVTM and CDR2 ANQGSEA. The CDR3 has 15 amino acids. Trimming removed 1 base from V and 0 bases from J; junction bases left unmatched: 1.

The chain is built from TRBV5-5 and TRBJ1-5; D remains ambiguous. The V and J ends lost 0 bases and 6 bases respectively, with 13 bases between them. CDR1 and CDR2 from the germline V gene are SGHKS and YYEKEE (reference sequence). This CDR3 is 15 amino acids long. The CDR3 DNA reads as TGTGCCAGCAGCTTGGACACCTTTTACGCTCAGCCCCAGCATTTT. Translation gives CASSLDTFYAQPQHF.

Many counts were recorded for this clonotype. The gene calls are TRBV7-6 and TRBJ2-1; no clear D. V was pared by 2 bases and J by 8 bases, with 13 bases between. The germline V gene encodes CDR1 SGHVS and CDR2 FNYEAQ. The CDR3 totals 14 residues. The CDR3 is CASSLYLTSDEQFF. The DNA of the CDR3 is TGTGCCAGCAGCTTATACTTGACCTCAGATGAGCAGTTCTTC.

This clonotype was counted at least ten times. The chain couples TRBV12-3 or TRBV12-4 to TRBJ1-5; D gene ambiguous. The CDR3 runs to 14 residues. The germline V and J ends were trimmed by 5 bases and 1 base, with 9 bases remaining between them. CDR3 coding DNA: TGTGCCAGCAGTCCTACGGACAGCAATCAGCCCCAGCATTTT. As protein: CASSPTDSNQPQHF.

This clonotype has just a few counts. The chain links TRBV29-1 to TRBJ2-7; D might be TRBD1 (6 bases). V lost 0 bases, J lost 2 bases, and 8 bases lay in between. CDR3 length equals 13 residues. From germline, CDR1 is SQVTM and CDR2 ANQGSEA. The CDR3 here is CSVEETGAYEQYF. CDR3 DNA: TGCAGCGTTGAAGAGACAGGAGCCTACGAGCAGTACTTC.

There are a few counts of this clonotype. The chain uses TRBV19 and TRBJ1-2, with a tentative D call TRBD1 (5 bases). Trimming pared 3 bases from V and 0 bases from J, leaving 8 bases between. Germline V gene sequence: CDR1 LNHDA, CDR2 SQIVND (reference sequence). The CDR3 runs to 14 residues. This CDR3 reads CASSITGANYGYTF. The CDR3 bases are TGTGCCAGTAGTATTACAGGAGCTAACTATGGCTACACCTTC.

As to this clonotype: One end of the junction fails to match germline, which may point to a read error. This sequence joins TRBV20-1 and TRBJ1-5; D is undetermined. The CDR3 extends over 15 amino acids. The germline V gene has CDR1 DFQATT and CDR2 SNEGSKA (reference sequence). The CDR3 reads CSARLSSGSTQPQHF. The DNA for the CDR3 is TGCAGTGCTAGGTTGTCGTCGGGGAGCACTCAGCCCCAGCATTTT.

A word on this clonotype: A read error may be the cause here, since a much bigger clone is one base away. The chain carries TRBV7-3 and TRBJ2-3, with TRBD2 matching over 8 bases. Germline CDR1 reads SGHTA; CDR2 reads FQGTGA. V shed 5 bases, J shed 1 base, and the junction held 5 bases outside the gene matches. The CDR3 totals 15 residues. Here the CDR3 DNA reads TGTGCCAGCAGCCCGGGGACTAGTCGCACAGATACGCAGTATTTT. Translated: CASSPGTSRTDTQYF.

The table lists this clonotype with many counts. In DNA form, the CDR3 reads TGTGCCAGCAGCAGCAATCTCGGGGGGGAATCGCAGTTCTTC. As protein: CASSSNLGGESQFF. The V and J genes are TRBV7-9 and TRBJ2-1; 8 positions agree with TRBD2. V lost 5 bases, J lost 12 bases, and 12 bases stayed unmatched. Germline CDR1 is SEHNR and CDR2 is FQNEAQ (reference sequence). This CDR3 spans 14 amino acids.

V and J are TRBV28 and TRBJ2-7; maybe TRBD2 (5 bases). Between the trimmed V and J ends, which lost 10 bases and 6 bases, there was a span of 19 bases. The germline CDR1 and CDR2 sequences are MDHEN and SYDVKM. The CDR3 extends over 13 amino acids. CDR3 loop: CATSPGSPPEQYF. The CDR3 region has the DNA TGTGCCACCTCTCCGGGATCCCCGCCCGAGCAGTACTTC.

The sample holds a few counts of this clonotype. V is TRBV14 and J is TRBJ2-1, with 8 bases that match TRBD2. The V segment lost 4 bases and the J segment 13 bases; nucleotides outside the gene matches: 6. This CDR3 region has 12 residues. The germline V gene has CDR1 SGHDN and CDR2 FVKESK. CDR3 nucleotide sequence: TGTGCCAGCAGCCCTAAAGGACTAGCTCAGTTCTTC. This gives the protein CASSPKGLAQFF.

Note on this clonotype: A single base separates this from a much larger clone, so it may be a read error. The V and J genes are TRBV7-2 and TRBJ2-3; D may be TRBD1 (8 bases). This CDR3 region has 16 residues. Germline loops: CDR1 SGHTA, CDR2 FQGNSA. V was trimmed by 6 bases and J by 1 base, leaving 17 bases between them. Here the CDR3 reads CASRGGGTGRTDTQYF. The CDR3, as DNA: TGTGCCAGCAGGGGGGGGGGGACAGGCCGCACAGATACGCAGTATTTT.

This clonotype was counted ten times or more. The J gene is TRBJ2-7, the V gene TRBV7-2, with D perhaps TRBD2 (5 bases). The CDR3 is 15 amino acids. V was cut by 3 bases and J by 7 bases, with 19 bases left in between. The V gene's germline CDR1 is SGHTA and CDR2 FQGNSA. In nucleotides, the CDR3 is TGTGCCAGCAGCTTTAGGAGGACCCGGTCTGGAGAGCAGTACTTC. Translation: CASSFRRTRSGEQYF.

This clonotype was seen ten or more times. This rearrangement joins TRBV7-2 to TRBJ2-2; D may be TRBD2 (6 bases). Germline assignment: CDR1 SGHTA and CDR2 FQGNSA. The V end was cut by 5 bases, the J end by 4 bases, with 17 bases between. The CDR3 is 16 amino acids. The CDR3 protein is CASSGDGSRSTGELFF. CDR3 DNA: TGTGCCAGCAGCGGCGACGGGAGTCGCAGCACCGGGGAGCTGTTTTTT.

V is TRBV29-1 and J is TRBJ1-5, with D tentatively TRBD1 (6 bases). V lost 6 bases and J lost 7, with 16 bases in between. CDR3 size: 13 residues. CDR1 is SQVTM and CDR2 is ANQGSEA in the germline V gene. This chain's CDR3 is CSVRTDISQPQHF. CDR3 DNA sequence: TGCAGCGTACGGACAGACATAAGCCAGCCCCAGCATTTT.